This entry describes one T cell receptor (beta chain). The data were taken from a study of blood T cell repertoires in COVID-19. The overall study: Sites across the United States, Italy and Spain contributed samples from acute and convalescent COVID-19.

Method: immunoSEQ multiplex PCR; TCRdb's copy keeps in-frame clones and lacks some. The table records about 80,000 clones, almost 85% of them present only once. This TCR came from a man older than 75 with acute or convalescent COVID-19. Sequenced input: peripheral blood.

DNA for the CDR3: TGTGCCAGCTCACCAGGGGGCGAGGAAAAACTGTTTTTT. Amino acid sequence: CASSPGGEEKLFF. This chain links TRBV18 with TRBJ1-4, with D perhaps matching TRBD1 (6 bases). V was pared by 2 bases and J by 8 bases, with 9 bases between. The CDR3 is made up of 13 amino acids. Germline V lookup: CDR1 KGHSH, CDR2 LQKENI.